This TCR beta chain was documented in a study of metastatic and nonmetastatic thyroid tumors. On the study more broadly: Malignant and benign thyroid patients had repertoires compared in peripheral blood and tumor or nodule tissue. Study-level results: Malignant thyroid tumors reportedly exceeded benign nodules significantly in TCR beta diversity, with the difference appearing in blood and tumor.

In the authors' workflow: Clinicopathological groups supplied CDR3 differences that were used to build a distant-metastasis classifier for papillary thyroid cancer. TCRdb re-called clones from the PCR reads using MiXCR. TCRdb's processing, not the authors' own work, is the source of the V and J calls. The data contain fewer than 40,000 clones, 25% to 35% of them singletons. About this clone: Its antigen is not known.

Germline values: CDR1 GTSNPN, CDR2 SVGIG (reference sequence). The V end lost 2 bases, the J end lost 0 bases, and 5 bases lay between the germline ends. This CDR3 contains 12 residues. Patients underwent thyroid surgery, and none had received any treatment before it. This chain connects TRBV30 to TRBJ2-7; D is possibly TRBD2 (5 bases). The TCR sequence derives from a female donor with papillary thyroid cancer or a benign thyroid nodule (not recorded which). Some clones in this sample may be carry-over from other donors' samples. Sequences were obtained from blood. CDR3 coding DNA: TGTGCCTGGAGTCGGGGCTCCTACGAGCAGTACTTC. Its translation is CAWSRGSYEQYF.